This note documents a single T cell receptor (beta chain) sequence. Its antigen remains unidentified. Germline V lookup: CDR1 MNHNS, CDR2 SASEGT. This CDR3 is 18 amino acids long. J gave up 6 bases and V 2 bases, and 18 bases lay outside the gene matches. Clones were read by immunoSEQ multiplex PCR, and TCRdb kept only the in-frame ones, dropping some. The sample lists 800,000 or so clones, approximately 97% occurring once. The sample originates from a study of shared clonotypes between healthy human individuals. Looking at the study overall: Serving as donors were two women and a few men, whose ages spanned 18 to 49.

Study-wide results and caveats: What naive subsets generally showed was a larger estimated richness than memory subsets showed.

Selected positively for CCR7 and CD45RO-negative, naive CD8 cells excluded terminally differentiated effector memory CD45RA+ cells. The sequenced sample consisted of naive CD8+ T cells sorted from blood. The J gene is TRBJ2-7, the V gene TRBV6-1, with 8 bases identical to TRBD1. This TCR was recovered from a man between 25 and 39 years old in good health. CDR3 DNA sequence: TGTGCCAGCAGTGAAACCCCTTTTTCCGAGACAGGGGTCTTCGAGCAGTACTTC. Translated: CASSETPFSETGVFEQYF.